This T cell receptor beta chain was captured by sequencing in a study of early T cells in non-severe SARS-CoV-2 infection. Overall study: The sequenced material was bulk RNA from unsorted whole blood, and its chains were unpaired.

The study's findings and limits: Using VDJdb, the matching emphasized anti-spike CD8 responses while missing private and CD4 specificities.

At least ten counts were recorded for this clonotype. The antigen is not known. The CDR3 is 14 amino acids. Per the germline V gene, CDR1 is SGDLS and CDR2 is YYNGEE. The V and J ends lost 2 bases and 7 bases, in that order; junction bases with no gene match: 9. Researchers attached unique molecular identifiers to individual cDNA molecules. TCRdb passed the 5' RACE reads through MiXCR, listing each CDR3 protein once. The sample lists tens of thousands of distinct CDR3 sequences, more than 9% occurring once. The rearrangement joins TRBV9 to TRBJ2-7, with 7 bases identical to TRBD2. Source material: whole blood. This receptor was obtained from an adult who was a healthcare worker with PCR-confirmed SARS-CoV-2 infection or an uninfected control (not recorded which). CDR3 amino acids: CASSVDLLASEQYF. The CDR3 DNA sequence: TGTGCCAGCAGCGTTGACTTACTAGCGTCAGAGCAGTACTTC.